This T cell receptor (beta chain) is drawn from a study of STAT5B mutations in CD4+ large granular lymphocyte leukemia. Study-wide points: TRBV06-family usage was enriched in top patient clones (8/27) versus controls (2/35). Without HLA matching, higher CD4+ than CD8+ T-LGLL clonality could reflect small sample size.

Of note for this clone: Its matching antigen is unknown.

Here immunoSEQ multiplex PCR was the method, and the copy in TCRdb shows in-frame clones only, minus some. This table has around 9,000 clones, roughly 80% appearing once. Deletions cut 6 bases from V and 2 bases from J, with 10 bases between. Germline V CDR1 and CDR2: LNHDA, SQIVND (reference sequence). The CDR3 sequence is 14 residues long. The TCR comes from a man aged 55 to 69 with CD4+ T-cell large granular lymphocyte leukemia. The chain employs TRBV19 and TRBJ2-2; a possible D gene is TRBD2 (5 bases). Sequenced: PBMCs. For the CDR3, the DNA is TGTGCCAGTAGGCGAGCGGACAACACCGGGGAGCTGTTTTTT. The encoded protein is CASRRADNTGELFF.